This TCR beta chain was documented in a study of molecular identifiers for immune sequencing clone quantification. The overall study: The replicate experiment used RNA from 20,000 or 100,000 naive CD8 cells. This RNA was split into five aliquots, and four of them were sequenced.

V lost 5 bases and J lost 6; bases outside the gene matches: 8. CDR1 is SGHAT and CDR2 is FQNNGV in the germline V gene. The CDR3 is 15 amino acids. Study results and caveats: Identical TCR molecules sharing a barcode could underestimate highly expanded clone sizes.

This clonotype has more than one count but fewer than ten. The antigen remains undetermined. Sequencing libraries of naive CD8 cells derived from around 20,000 to 990,000 sorted cells with 10%, 30% or 50% RNA. TCRdb reprocessed the PCR reads via MiXCR and lists one record per CDR3 protein. This table has some 88,000 distinct CDR3 sequences, 20% to 25% appearing once. The V gene is TRBV11-2, the J gene TRBJ1-5; the match to TRBD1 covers 9 bases. This receptor was obtained from a human donor in good health. Some libraries in this study had Jurkat cell RNA spiked in. Sequenced: naive CD8+ T cells from blood, with Jurkat cell RNA spiked in. Noted subset: FACS-sorted CD8+CD4-CCR7+CD45RA+ naive T cells. The CDR3, as DNA: TGTGCCAGCAGCATCGCCGGGACAGGGTTTCAGCCCCAGCATTTT. The encoded protein is CASSIAGTGFQPQHF. Drawing the rest from reference TRBV11-2 and TRBJ1-5, the complete variable domain is EAGVAQSPRYKIIEKRQSVAFWCNPISGHATLYWYQQILGQGPKLLIQFQNNGVVDDSQLPKDRFSAERLKGVDSTLKIQPAKLEDSAVYLCASSIAGTGFQPQHFGDGTRLSIL.